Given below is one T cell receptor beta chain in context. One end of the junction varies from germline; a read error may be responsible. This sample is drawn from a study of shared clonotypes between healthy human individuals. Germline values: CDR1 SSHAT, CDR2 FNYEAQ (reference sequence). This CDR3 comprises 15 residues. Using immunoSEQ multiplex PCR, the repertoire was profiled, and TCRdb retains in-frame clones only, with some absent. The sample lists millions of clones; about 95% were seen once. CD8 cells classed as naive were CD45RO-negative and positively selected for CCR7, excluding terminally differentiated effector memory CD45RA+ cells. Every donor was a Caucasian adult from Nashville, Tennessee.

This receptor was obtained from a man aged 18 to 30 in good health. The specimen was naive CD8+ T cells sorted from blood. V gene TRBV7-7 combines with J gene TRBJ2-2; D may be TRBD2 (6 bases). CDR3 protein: CASSPLGGSTGELFF. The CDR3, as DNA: TGTGCTAGCAGCCCCTTGGGGGGTTCAACCGGGGAGCTGTTTTTT.